The following is a T cell receptor beta chain sequence with its context. These data are taken from a study of blood T cell repertoires in COVID-19. For the study at large: Donors in the United States, Italy and Spain gave samples during acute or convalescent COVID-19. From T cells, B-cell-depleted T cells, or PBMCs came the material, which was cDNA or gDNA.

The CDR3 extends over 14 amino acids. Original methodology: Amplified reference gene primers provided the basis for estimating nucleated cell counts. TCRdb keeps only in-frame clones here, not all; method: immunoSEQ multiplex PCR. The D gene and trimming were derived from the DNA, and the V and J assignments and clone size from that table. The table has under 300,000 clones, 70% to 90% seen once. The chain is built from TRBV12-1 and TRBJ2-3; the table calls TRBD2, which could not be checked here. TRBV12-1 is a pseudogene locus. This TCR derives from a woman aged 25 to 39 with acute or convalescent COVID-19. The material sequenced was peripheral blood. The CDR3 here is CASNYEAGEHTQYF. DNA for the CDR3: TGTGCCAGCAACTACGAAGCGGGCGAACATACGCAGTATTTT.